These T cell receptor beta chains were read from a single sample in a study of CD8+CD57+ T cells in acquired aplastic anemia. TCRdb ran MiXCR on the reads and lists one entry per CDR3 protein. Altogether about 150,000 distinct CDR3 sequences are present, roughly half being singletons, with the ten largest covering 3.2%. Sequenced: sorted CD4+, CD8+, or CD8+CD57+ T cells (not recorded which) from PBMCs. Receptor source: a human donor with aplastic anemia. The conserved cysteine and the conserved F or W are not part of the CDR3 here.

V: TRBV2
J: TRBJ1-2
CDR3: ASRHYETDDYGYT

V: TRBV6-1
J: TRBJ2-7
CDR3: ASSRPGQGTYEQY

V: TRBV6-2/TRBV6-3
J: TRBJ1-1
CDR3: ASSSKRTGGMTEAF

V: TRBV7-7
J: TRBJ2-5
CDR3: ASSLDSQETQY

V: TRBV20-1
J: TRBJ1-5
CDR3: SAGDLKGDQPQH

V: TRBV15
J: TRBJ1-2
CDR3: ATSRDFGNYGYT

V: TRBV20-1
J: TRBJ2-1
CDR3: SARERAGSYNEQF

V: TRBV9
J: TRBJ2-3
CDR3: ASSDPPGGGQWMQY

V: TRBV11-3
J: TRBJ2-5
CDR3: ASTKGGNLGTQY

V: TRBV20-1
J: TRBJ1-1
CDR3: SARDGGAMTEAF

V: TRBV7-9
J: TRBJ2-7
CDR3: ASSQSRPDWEQY

V: TRBV2
J: TRBJ2-1
CDR3: ASIEGPNYNEQF

V: TRBV9
J: TRBJ1-6
CDR3: ASSVDGPGGSYNSPLH

V: TRBV29-1
J: TRBJ2-5
CDR3: SVAGGSGETQY

V: TRBV25-1
J: TRBJ2-2
CDR3: ASRKQGLNTGELF

V: TRBV24-1
J: TRBJ2-7
CDR3: ATSPGQGGEQY

V: TRBV19
J: TRBJ2-1
CDR3: ASTPGNYAYNEQF

V: TRBV19
J: TRBJ2-7
CDR3: ASSIGRYYEQY

V: TRBV14
J: TRBJ2-2
CDR3: ASRDQGDGELF

V: TRBV2
J: TRBJ2-5
CDR3: ASSQLGTGQETQY

V: TRBV3-1
J: TRBJ1-4
CDR3: ASSQDTRVGEKLF